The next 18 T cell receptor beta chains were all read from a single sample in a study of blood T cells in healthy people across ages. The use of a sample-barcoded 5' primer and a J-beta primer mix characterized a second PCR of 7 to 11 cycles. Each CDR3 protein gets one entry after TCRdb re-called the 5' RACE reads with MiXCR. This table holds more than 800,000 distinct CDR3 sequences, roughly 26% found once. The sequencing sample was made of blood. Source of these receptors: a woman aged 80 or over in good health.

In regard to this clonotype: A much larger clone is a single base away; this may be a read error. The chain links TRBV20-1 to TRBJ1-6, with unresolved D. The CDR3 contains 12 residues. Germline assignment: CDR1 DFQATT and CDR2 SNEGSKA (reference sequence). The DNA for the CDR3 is TGCAGGGCCCGGTCGGCCAGCTCACCCCTCCACTTT. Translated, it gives CRARSASSPLHF.

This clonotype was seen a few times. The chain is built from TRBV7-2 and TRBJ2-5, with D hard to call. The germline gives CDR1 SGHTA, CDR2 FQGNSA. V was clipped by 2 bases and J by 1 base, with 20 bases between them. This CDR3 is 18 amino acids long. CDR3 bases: TGTGCCAGCAGCTTATTACCGGTGACGTCAAATCCCCAAGAGACCCAGTACTTC. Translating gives CASSLLPVTSNPQETQYF.

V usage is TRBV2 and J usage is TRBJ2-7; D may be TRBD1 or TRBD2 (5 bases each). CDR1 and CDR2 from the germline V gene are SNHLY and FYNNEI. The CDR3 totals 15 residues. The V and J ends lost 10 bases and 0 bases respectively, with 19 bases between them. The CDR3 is CATKPGATSSYEQYF. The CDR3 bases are TGTGCCACAAAACCCGGGGCCACGAGCTCCTACGAGCAGTACTTC. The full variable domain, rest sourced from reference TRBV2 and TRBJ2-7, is EPEVTQTPSHQVTQMGQEVILRCVPISNHLYFYWYRQILGQKVEFLVSFYNNEISEKSEIFDDQFSVERPDGSNFTLKIRSTKLEDSAMYFCATKPGATSSYEQYFGPGTRLTVT.

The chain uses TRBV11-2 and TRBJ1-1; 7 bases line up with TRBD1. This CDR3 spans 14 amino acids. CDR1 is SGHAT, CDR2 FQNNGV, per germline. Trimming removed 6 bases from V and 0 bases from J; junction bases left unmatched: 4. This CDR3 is CASRKTGLNTEAFF. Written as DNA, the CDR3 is TGTGCCAGCAGAAAGACAGGGTTGAACACTGAAGCTTTCTTT. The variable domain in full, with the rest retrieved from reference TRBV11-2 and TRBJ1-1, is EAGVAQSPRYKIIEKRQSVAFWCNPISGHATLYWYQQILGQGPKLLIQFQNNGVVDDSQLPKDRFSAERLKGVDSTLKIQPAKLEDSAVYLCASRKTGLNTEAFFGQGTRLTVV.

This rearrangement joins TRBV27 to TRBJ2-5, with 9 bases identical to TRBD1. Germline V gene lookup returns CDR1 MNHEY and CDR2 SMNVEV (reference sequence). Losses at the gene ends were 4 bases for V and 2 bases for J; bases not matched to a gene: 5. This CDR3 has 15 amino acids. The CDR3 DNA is TGTGCCAGCAGTTCCTGGGACAGGGCGCAAGAGACCCAGTACTTC. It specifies CASSSWDRAQETQYF.

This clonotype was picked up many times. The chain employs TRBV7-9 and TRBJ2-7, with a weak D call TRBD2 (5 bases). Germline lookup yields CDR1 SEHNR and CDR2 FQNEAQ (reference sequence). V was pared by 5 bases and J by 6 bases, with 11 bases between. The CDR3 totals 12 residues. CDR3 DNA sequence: TGTGCCAGCAGCATGGACTCGACCGAGCAGTACTTC. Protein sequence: CASSMDSTEQYF.

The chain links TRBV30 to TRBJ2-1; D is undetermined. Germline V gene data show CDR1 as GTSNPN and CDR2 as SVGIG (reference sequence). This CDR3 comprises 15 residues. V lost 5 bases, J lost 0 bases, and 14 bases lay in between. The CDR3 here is CAWAIRQSSYNEQFF. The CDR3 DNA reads TGTGCCTGGGCGATAAGGCAGAGCTCCTACAATGAGCAGTTCTTC.

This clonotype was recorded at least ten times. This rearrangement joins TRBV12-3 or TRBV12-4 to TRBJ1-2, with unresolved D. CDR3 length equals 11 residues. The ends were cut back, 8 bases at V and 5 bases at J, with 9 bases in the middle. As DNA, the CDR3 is TGTGCCAGCTCATGGCGTTATGGCTACACCTTC. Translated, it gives CASSWRYGYTF.

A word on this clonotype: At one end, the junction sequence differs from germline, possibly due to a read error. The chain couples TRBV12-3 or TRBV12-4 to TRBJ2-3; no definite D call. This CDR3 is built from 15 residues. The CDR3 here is CASSLASVSTDMQYF. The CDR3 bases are TGTGCCAGCAGTTTAGCGTCAGTGAGCACAGATATGCAGTATTTT.

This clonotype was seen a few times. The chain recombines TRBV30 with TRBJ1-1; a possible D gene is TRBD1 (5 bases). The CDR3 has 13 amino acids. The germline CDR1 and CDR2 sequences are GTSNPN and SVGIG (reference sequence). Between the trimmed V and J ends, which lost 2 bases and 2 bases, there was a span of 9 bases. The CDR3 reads CAWSSQGNTEAFF. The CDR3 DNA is TGTGCCTGGAGTTCGCAGGGTAACACTGAAGCTTTCTTT.

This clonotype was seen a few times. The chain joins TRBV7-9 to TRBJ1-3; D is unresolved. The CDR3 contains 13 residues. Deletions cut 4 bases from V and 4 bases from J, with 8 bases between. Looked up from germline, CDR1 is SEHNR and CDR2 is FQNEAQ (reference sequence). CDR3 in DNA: TGTGCCAGCAGCTACCGGGGAGGAAACACCATATATTTT. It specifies CASSYRGGNTIYF.

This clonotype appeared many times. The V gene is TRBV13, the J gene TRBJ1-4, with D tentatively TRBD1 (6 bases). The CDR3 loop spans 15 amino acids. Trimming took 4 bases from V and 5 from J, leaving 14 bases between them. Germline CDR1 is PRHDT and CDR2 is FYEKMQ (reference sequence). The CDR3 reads CASSSPQGRNEKLFF. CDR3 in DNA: TGTGCCAGCAGCTCCCCACAGGGACGGAATGAAAAACTGTTTTTT. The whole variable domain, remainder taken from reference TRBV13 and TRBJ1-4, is AAGVIQSPRHLIKEKRETATLKCYPIPRHDTVYWYQQGPGQDPQFLISFYEKMQSDKGSIPDRFSAQQFSDYHSELNMSSLELGDSALYFCASSSPQGRNEKLFFGSGTQLSVL.

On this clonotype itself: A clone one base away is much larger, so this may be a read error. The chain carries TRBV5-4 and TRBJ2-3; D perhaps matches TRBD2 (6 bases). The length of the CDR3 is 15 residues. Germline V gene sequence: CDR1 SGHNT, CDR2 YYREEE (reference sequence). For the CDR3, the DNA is TGTGCCAGCAGCTTGCGTGGGGCCTCGGGAGATGCGCAGTATTTT. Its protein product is CASSLRGASGDAQYF. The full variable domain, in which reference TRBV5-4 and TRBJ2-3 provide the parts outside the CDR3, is ETGVTQSPTHLIKTRGQQVTLRCSSQSGHNTVSWYQQALGQGPQFIFQYYREEENGRGNFPPRFSGLQFPNYSSELNVNALELDDSALYLCASSLRGASGDAQYFGPGTRLTVL.

The CDR3 DNA reads TGTGCCAGCAGGCCCCCGGGACAGGATATCACCGGGGAGCTGTTTTTT. Translating gives CASRPPGQDITGELFF. The chain uses TRBV6-1 and TRBJ2-2, with TRBD1 matching 8 bases. This CDR3 region has 16 residues. Germline V gene data show CDR1 as MNHNS and CDR2 as SASEGT. The ends lost 6 bases at V and 4 bases at J; junction bases unmatched: 10.

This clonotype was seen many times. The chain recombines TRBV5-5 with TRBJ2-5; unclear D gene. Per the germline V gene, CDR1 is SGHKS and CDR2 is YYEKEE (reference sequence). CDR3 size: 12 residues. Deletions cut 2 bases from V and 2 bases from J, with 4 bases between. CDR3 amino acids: CASSFLQETQYF. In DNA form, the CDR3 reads TGTGCCAGCAGCTTCCTACAAGAGACCCAGTACTTC.

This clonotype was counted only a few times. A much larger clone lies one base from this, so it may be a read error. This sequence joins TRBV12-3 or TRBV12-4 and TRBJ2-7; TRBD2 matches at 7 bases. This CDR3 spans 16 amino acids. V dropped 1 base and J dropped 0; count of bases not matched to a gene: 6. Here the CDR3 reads CASSLGRGVYSYEQYF. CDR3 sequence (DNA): TGTGCCAGCAGTTTAGGACGGGGGGTTTACTCCTACGAGCAGTACTTC.

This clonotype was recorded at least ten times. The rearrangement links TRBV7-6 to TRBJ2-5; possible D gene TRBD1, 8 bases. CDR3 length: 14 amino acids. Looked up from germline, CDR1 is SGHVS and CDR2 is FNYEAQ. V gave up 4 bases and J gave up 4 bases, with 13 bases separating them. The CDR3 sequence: CASSSTGEGETQYF. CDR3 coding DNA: TGTGCCAGCAGCTCGACAGGGGAGGGAGAGACCCAGTACTTC.

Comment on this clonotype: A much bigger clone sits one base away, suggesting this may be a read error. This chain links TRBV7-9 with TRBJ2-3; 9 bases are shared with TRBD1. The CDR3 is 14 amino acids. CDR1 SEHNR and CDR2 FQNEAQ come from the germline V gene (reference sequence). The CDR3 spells CVSSSTGGGDTQYF. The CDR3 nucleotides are TGTGTCAGCAGCTCGACAGGGGGTGGGGATACGCAGTATTTT.